Shown below are 27 T cell receptor beta chains from a single sample sequenced in a study of PD-1 blockade in classical Hodgkin lymphoma. The data were produced by immunoSEQ multiplex PCR, yet TCRdb's version contains in-frame clones alone and is incomplete. The data hold some 9,100 clones, with approximately 80% observed a single time. The sample's time point: cycle 4 day 1 (C4D1), after less than seven weeks of nivolumab. Brentuximab vedotin exposure varied, and every patient relapsed after autologous stem cell transplantation. Using magnetic negative selection, the CD4+ T cells were separated out of thawed PBMCs. The starting material was CD4+ T cells from blood, obtained before the fourth cycle of nivolumab. These receptor sequences come from a human donor with classical Hodgkin lymphoma.

The gene calls are TRBV7-2 and TRBJ2-1; 7 nucleotides align to TRBD2. V lost 6 bases, J lost 7 bases, and 6 bases stayed unmatched. In germline, CDR1 is SGHTA, CDR2 FQGNSA. The CDR3 is made up of 13 amino acids. The CDR3 loop is CASSSWEGNEQFF. As DNA, the CDR3 is TGTGCCAGCAGTTCCTGGGAGGGTAATGAGCAGTTCTTC.

This chain links TRBV19 with TRBJ2-7; 7 bases align to TRBD1. The CDR3 extends over 14 amino acids. V lost 3 bases and J lost 0; bases outside the gene matches: 2. Germline V gene lookup returns CDR1 LNHDA and CDR2 SQIVND (reference sequence). The CDR3 spells CASSIRDSSYEQYF. The CDR3 region has the DNA TGTGCCAGTAGTATCCGGGACAGCTCCTACGAGCAGTACTTC.

The chain recombines TRBV18 with TRBJ1-4, with a tentative D call TRBD1 (6 bases). The CDR3 is 16 residues long. The germline V and J ends were trimmed by 5 bases and 4 bases, with 17 bases remaining between them. Germline CDR1 and CDR2: KGHSH and LQKENI. CDR3 sequence (DNA): TGTGCCAGCTCAACGAGTCAGGGGTTGAATAATGAAAAACTGTTTTTT. Residues: CASSTSQGLNNEKLFF.

A few counts support this clone. The chain has TRBV7-2 and TRBJ2-1, with D hard to call. The CDR3 is 13 residues long. Germline lookup yields CDR1 SGHTA and CDR2 FQGNSA. V was pared by 0 bases and J by 4 bases, with 4 bases between. The CDR3: CASSLARYNEQFF. CDR3 sequence (DNA): TGTGCCAGCAGCTTAGCCCGTTACAATGAGCAGTTCTTC.

The CDR3 spells CASRAESNNEQFF. The CDR3 DNA is TGTGCCAGTAGAGCGGAGTCCAACAATGAGCAGTTCTTC. This chain uses TRBV6-1 with TRBJ2-1, with D possibly being TRBD2 (5 bases). In germline, CDR1 is MNHNS, CDR2 SASEGT. V lost 9 bases to trimming and J lost 5 bases, with 14 bases between them. The CDR3 covers 13 residues.

The chain joins TRBV11-2 to TRBJ2-6; TRBD1 matches 9 bases. With 5 bases clipped from V and 3 bases from J, the junction kept 8 bases outside the gene matches. Per germline, CDR1 SGHAT and CDR2 FQNNGV. CDR3 size: 17 residues. The CDR3 is CASSRRQGGFGANVLTF. The CDR3 DNA sequence: TGTGCCAGCAGCCGAAGACAGGGGGGCTTTGGGGCCAACGTCCTGACTTTC.

The chain employs TRBV2 and TRBJ2-6; TRBD1 matches at 7 bases. Looked up from germline, CDR1 is SNHLY and CDR2 is FYNNEI. CDR3 length equals 17 residues. Trimming at V came to 3 bases and at J to 3 bases, leaving 8 bases not matched to a gene. The CDR3 coding sequence is TGTGCCAGCAGTGACGAGGGGGCGGGTGGTGGGGCCAACGTCCTGACTTTC. Protein: CASSDEGAGGGANVLTF. The variable domain in full, completed from reference TRBV2 and TRBJ2-6, reads EPEVTQTPSHQVTQMGQEVILRCVPISNHLYFYWYRQILGQKVEFLVSFYNNEISEKSEIFDDQFSVERPDGSNFTLKIRSTKLEDSAMYFCASSDEGAGGGANVLTFGAGSRLTVL.

The chain employs TRBV5-1 and TRBJ2-3; unclear D gene. The CDR3 extends over 12 amino acids. The germline CDR1 and CDR2 sequences are SGHRS and YFSETQ. The V and J ends lost 1 base and 4 bases respectively, with 4 bases between them. This CDR3 reads CASSLLADTQYF. For the CDR3, the DNA is TGCGCCAGCAGCTTGTTGGCAGATACGCAGTATTTT.

The chain couples TRBV4-3 to TRBJ2-5; TRBD2 matches 12 bases. The J call is doubtful: the DNA matches TRBJ2-7 better. The CDR3 runs 19 residues. Germline CDR1 LGHNA, CDR2 YSLEER. The CDR3 DNA reads as TGCGCCAGCAGCCAAGAGGCGTCTAGCGGGAGGGATTCGCCTTACGAGCAGTACTTC. Protein product: CASSQEASSGRDSPYEQYF.

The genes are TRBV7-2 and TRBJ2-3, with D maybe TRBD2 (6 bases). The V end lost 2 bases, the J end lost 5 bases, and 11 bases lay between the germline ends. CDR1 is SGHTA, CDR2 FQGNSA, per germline. The length of the CDR3 is 14 residues. This CDR3 reads CASSLTAGGDTQYF. In DNA, the CDR3 is TGTGCCAGCAGCTTAACGGCCGGGGGAGATACGCAGTATTTT.

V usage is TRBV9 and J usage is TRBJ2-3, with 8 bases lining up with TRBD1. Germline V gene data show CDR1 as SGDLS and CDR2 as YYNGEE. The CDR3 is made up of 15 amino acids. V shed 3 bases and J 1 base; nucleotides not matched to a gene: 4. CDR3 residues: CASSGQGLRTDTQYF. DNA for the CDR3: TGTGCCAGCAGCGGACAGGGGCTTCGCACAGATACGCAGTATTTT.

The chain uses TRBV7-3 and TRBJ2-5, with 12 bases matching TRBD2. This CDR3 region has 16 residues. Germline V gene lookup returns CDR1 SGHTA and CDR2 FQGTGA. With V trimmed by 0 bases and J by 7 bases, 6 bases remained unmatched. CDR3 in amino acids: CASSLTLAGGPGTQYF. The CDR3 DNA sequence: TGTGCCAGCAGCTTAACGCTAGCGGGAGGGCCCGGGACCCAGTACTTC.

The gene calls are TRBV18 and TRBJ2-2; no reliable D call. This CDR3 has 14 amino acids. Trimming shortened V by 2 bases and J by 2 bases, and 6 bases separated the two germline ends. Germline V gene lookup returns CDR1 KGHSH and CDR2 LQKENI. The CDR3 DNA sequence: TGTGCCAGCTCACCATTGGAAAACACCGGGGAGCTGTTTTTT. Translation: CASSPLENTGELFF.

The chain recombines TRBV18 with TRBJ2-2; 7 bases match TRBD1. Trimming cost V 5 bases and J 5 bases; bases outside gene matches: 5. The CDR3 runs to 14 residues. CDR1 KGHSH and CDR2 LQKENI come from the germline V gene. CDR3 sequence (DNA): TGTGCCAGCTCAAAGACAGGGACGACCGGGGAGCTGTTTTTT. Residues: CASSKTGTTGELFF.

The chain employs TRBV1 and TRBJ1-1; TRBD1, as called in the table, went unchecked against the DNA. TRBV1 is shown as a pseudogene. The CDR3 consists of 18 residues. The CDR3 loop is CTSSQDPQVRQMNTEAFF. CDR3 bases: TGCACCAGCAGCCAAGATCCCCAGGTACGACAAATGAACACTGAAGCTTTCTTT.

The rearrangement links TRBV9 to TRBJ2-7, with 8 bases matching TRBD2. The CDR3 length is 13 residues. The trim removed 3 bases at V and 3 bases at J, leaving 2 bases unmatched. Per germline, CDR1 SGDLS and CDR2 YYNGEE. The CDR3 nucleotides are TGTGCCAGCAGCGCGGGACTAGACTACGAGCAGTACTTC. It encodes CASSAGLDYEQYF.

This clone was observed a single time. This rearrangement joins TRBV18 to TRBJ2-3, with 11 bases that match TRBD2. This CDR3 is built from 18 residues. CDR1 and CDR2 (germline): KGHSH, LQKENI. Unmatched junction bases numbered 16, after V lost 6 bases and J lost 5 bases. CDR3: CASSAQGSGTSGRDTQYF. CDR3 DNA sequence: TGTGCCAGCTCTGCACAGGGGTCCGGGACTAGCGGTAGAGATACGCAGTATTTT. The full variable domain, completed using reference TRBV18 and TRBJ2-3, is NAGVMQNPRHLVRRRGQEARLRCSPMKGHSHVYWYRQLPEEGLKFMVYLQKENIIDESGMPKERFSAEFPKEGPSILRIQQVVRGDSAAYFCASSAQGSGTSGRDTQYFGPGTRLTVL.

The CDR3 DNA reads TGTGCCAGCAGCTTGGCTACGGGGAGCTATGGCTACACCTTC. Its translation: CASSLATGSYGYTF. The rearrangement joins TRBV5-4 to TRBJ1-2; D remains unclear. Trimming removed 0 bases at V and 4 bases at J, with 10 bases between. Looked up from germline, CDR1 is SGHNT and CDR2 is YYREEE (reference sequence). The CDR3 has 14 residues. Combining the CDR3 with reference TRBV5-4 and TRBJ1-2 gives the whole variable domain ETGVTQSPTHLIKTRGQQVTLRCSSQSGHNTVSWYQQALGQGPQFIFQYYREEENGRGNFPPRFSGLQFPNYSSELNVNALELDDSALYLCASSLATGSYGYTFGSGTRLTVV.

The chain is built from TRBV7-8 and TRBJ2-2; 13 bases fit TRBD2. The germline CDR1 and CDR2 sequences are SGHVS and FQNEAQ. The CDR3 spans 19 residues. V gave up 5 bases and J gave up 3 bases; unmatched junction bases: 12. CDR3 DNA sequence: TGTGCCAGCAGCGCGAGGACTAGCGGGGGCCATACTTACACCGGGGAGCTGTTTTTT. This sequence encodes CASSARTSGGHTYTGELFF.

This sequence joins TRBV6-6 and TRBJ2-7; D perhaps matches TRBD2 (6 bases). Germline V gene lookup returns CDR1 MNHNY and CDR2 SVGAGI (reference sequence). The CDR3 runs to 13 residues. The germline V and J ends were trimmed by 2 bases and 4 bases, with 9 bases remaining between them. CDR3 loop: CASSYRRGYEQYF. CDR3 nucleotides: TGTGCCAGCAGTTACAGGCGGGGATACGAGCAGTACTTC.

The V gene is TRBV28, the J gene TRBJ1-5, with D possibly matching TRBD1 (5 bases). Deletions cut 7 bases from V and 2 bases from J, with 18 bases between. The germline V gene has CDR1 MDHEN and CDR2 SYDVKM. This CDR3 has 16 amino acids. The CDR3 reads CASTPLQGSRNQPQHF. The CDR3 coding sequence is TGTGCCAGCACCCCCCTCCAGGGTAGTCGCAATCAGCCCCAGCATTTT.

This chain uses TRBV13 with TRBJ1-6; a possible D gene is TRBD1 (5 bases). Trimming took 0 bases from V and 9 from J, leaving 9 bases between them. The CDR3 length is 14 residues. Germline CDR1 and CDR2: PRHDT and FYEKMQ (reference sequence). The CDR3 DNA is TGTGCCAGCAGCTTAGGCAGGGTGGGTTCACCCCTCCACTTT. Amino acid sequence: CASSLGRVGSPLHF.

This chain links TRBV6-5 with TRBJ2-7; D remains unclear. The CDR3 is 13 residues long. CDR1 and CDR2 from the germline V gene are MNHEY and SVGAGI. Trimming removed 3 bases from V and 6 bases from J, with 12 bases in between. This chain's CDR3 is CASSYLRWGEQYF. Written as DNA, the CDR3 is TGTGCCAGCAGTTATCTGAGGTGGGGCGAGCAGTACTTC.

The V and J genes are TRBV27 and TRBJ1-1; D call uncertain. The germline gives CDR1 MNHEY, CDR2 SMNVEV (reference sequence). CDR3 length: 18 amino acids. Between the trimmed V and J ends, which lost 7 bases and 1 base, there was a span of 25 bases. Here the CDR3 reads CASKGSIGRVSSNTEAFF. The CDR3 nucleotides are TGTGCCAGCAAAGGAAGCATTGGGCGCGTCTCCTCGAACACTGAAGCTTTCTTT.

The chain carries TRBV30 and TRBJ2-1; D ambiguous. This CDR3 is built from 12 residues. V lost 1 base and J 6 bases, leaving 7 bases between the germline ends. Germline assignment: CDR1 GTSNPN and CDR2 SVGIG (reference sequence). CDR3 sequence reads: CAWSGTVNEQFF. The CDR3 DNA sequence: TGTGCCTGGAGTGGGACCGTCAATGAGCAGTTCTTC.

The sample holds one count of this clone. The chain uses TRBV5-6 and TRBJ2-1, with D tentatively TRBD1 (5 bases). With 0 bases removed from V and 8 bases from J, the gap between germline ends came to 9 bases. The length of the CDR3 is 13 residues. CDR1 is SGHDT and CDR2 is YYEEEE in the germline V gene. The chain's CDR3 is CASSLARADEQFF. The CDR3 nucleotides are TGTGCCAGCAGCTTGGCCAGGGCCGATGAGCAGTTCTTC.

This chain joins TRBV30 and TRBJ1-2, with 9 positions matching TRBD1. CDR3 length: 17 residues. Per germline, CDR1 GTSNPN and CDR2 SVGIG (reference sequence). J gave up 8 bases and V 0 bases, and 16 bases lay outside the gene matches. CDR3 protein: CAWSVRPSGTGTHGYTF. CDR3 sequence (DNA): TGTGCCTGGAGTGTACGTCCCTCCGGGACAGGGACGCACGGCTACACCTTC.